This T cell receptor beta chain was sequenced during a study of blood T cell repertoires in COVID-19. As for the study in general: The United States, Italy and Spain provided the acute and convalescent COVID-19 samples.

In the authors' methods: Researchers report that nucleated cell counts were estimated from reference gene primer amplification. TCRdb's table, derived via immunoSEQ multiplex PCR, lists solely in-frame clones and lacks some. V, J and clone size were drawn from that table, and D and trimming were deduced from the DNA. The sample lists about 99,000 clones, about 86% occurring once. The CDR3 has 17 amino acids. V gave up 4 bases and J gave up 2 bases; unmatched junction bases: 8. CDR1 SGHRS and CDR2 YFSETQ come from the germline V gene. This sequence originates from a woman aged 60 to 75 in a cohort sampled during active or convalescent COVID-19. Sequencing was performed on peripheral blood. V and J are TRBV5-1 and TRBJ2-5; the match to TRBD2 covers 13 bases. This CDR3 is CASSPGTSGAIQETQYF. CDR3 nucleotide sequence: TGCGCCAGCAGCCCGGGGACTAGCGGGGCGATTCAAGAGACCCAGTACTTC.